The entry below describes one T cell receptor (beta chain). Germline-derived CDR1 and CDR2 are SGHRS and YFSETQ. V was shortened by 0 bases and J by 4 bases, with 10 bases between the two germline ends. The CDR3 is 15 residues long. The data derive from a study of blood T cell repertoires in COVID-19. Overall study context: Italy, Spain and the United States were the sources of the convalescent and acute COVID-19 samples.

Sequencing was performed with immunoSEQ multiplex PCR; in TCRdb, only in-frame clones are kept and a portion is missing. The data contain about 340,000 clones, about 87% of them singletons. The chain is built from TRBV5-1 and TRBJ1-4; perhaps TRBD1 as D (6 bases). Sequencing used peripheral blood. This clonotype originated in a woman aged 50 to 65 with COVID-19, enrolled during active disease. The CDR3 sequence: CASSLETGYNEKLFF. The CDR3 DNA reads TGCGCCAGCAGCTTGGAGACAGGTTATAATGAAAAACTGTTTTTT.